This T cell receptor (beta chain) was captured in a study of cytomegalovirus exposure and HLA in healthy donors. Findings and caveats of the study: Published work reported that the classifier diagnosed cytomegalovirus status with high specificity and sensitivity. An analysis done earlier found most TCR beta V segments productive about 87% or about 30% of the time. Later on, a genetic analysis was performed. It linked a missense variant in DCLRE1C with V- and J-gene trimming of TCR beta.

Note on this clone: Its antigen is not identified.

13 Jbeta primers and 60 Vbeta primers were used for the PCR. The method was immunoSEQ multiplex PCR; TCRdb's version includes in-frame clones alone and lacks a portion of them. The repertoire has under 200,000 clones, about 13% of them found once; the top ten carry 7.8%. This sequence was found in a man aged 50 or older in good health and CMV-seropositive. The sample consisted of PBMCs.

The CDR3 reads CASSPLRDTGELFF. In DNA, the CDR3 is TGTGCCAGCAGCCCCCTCAGGGACACCGGGGAGCTGTTTTTT. The rearrangement uses TRBV6-5 and TRBJ2-2; D may be TRBD1 (5 bases). The germline V gene has CDR1 MNHEY and CDR2 SVGAGI. Trimming cost V 6 bases and J 3 bases, with 11 bases left between them. CDR3 length equals 14 residues.